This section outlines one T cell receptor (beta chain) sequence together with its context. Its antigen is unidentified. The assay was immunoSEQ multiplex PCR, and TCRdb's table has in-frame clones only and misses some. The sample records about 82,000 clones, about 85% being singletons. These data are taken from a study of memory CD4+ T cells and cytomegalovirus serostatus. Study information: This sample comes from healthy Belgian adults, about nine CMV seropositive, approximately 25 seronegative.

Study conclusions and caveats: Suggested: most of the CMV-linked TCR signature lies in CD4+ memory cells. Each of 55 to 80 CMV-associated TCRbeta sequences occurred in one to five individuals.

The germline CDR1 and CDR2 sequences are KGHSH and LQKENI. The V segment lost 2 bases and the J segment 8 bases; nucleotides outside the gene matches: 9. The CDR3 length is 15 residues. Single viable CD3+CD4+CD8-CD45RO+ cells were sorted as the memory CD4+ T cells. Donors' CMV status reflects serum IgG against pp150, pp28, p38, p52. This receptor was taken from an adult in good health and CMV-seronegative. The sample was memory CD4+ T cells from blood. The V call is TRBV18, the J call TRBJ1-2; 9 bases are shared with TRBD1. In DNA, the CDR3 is TGTGCCAGCTCACCAAGTAGCGGACAGGGGAAAGGCTACACCTTC. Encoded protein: CASSPSSGQGKGYTF.